Listed below are T cell receptor beta chains from one sample, sequenced in a study of T cell responses to AZD1222 COVID-19 vaccine. Sequencing used immunoSEQ multiplex PCR; TCRdb keeps in-frame clones, though not all of them. The sample holds more than 140,000 clones, approximately 93% seen once. The input for sequencing was peripheral blood, taken on day 0 of MenACWY control vaccination. The origin of the receptors is an adult in good health. CDR3s include the opening cysteine and the closing phenylalanine or tryptophan. The D gene is left open where the match is weak. Size is omitted from some rows. Given values are once, few, many or a class for expanded clones.

>TRBV12-3/TRBV12-4|-|-|TRBJ1-5
CASSLGLQPQHF
TGTGCCAGCAGTTTAGGTCTTCAGCCCCAGCATTTT
>TRBV13|-|once|TRBJ2-5
CASSNSARGETQYF
TGTGCCAGCAGTAACTCGGCTAGAGGAGAGACCCAGTACTTC
>TRBV24-1|-|-|TRBJ1-1
CATSDLSGGAFF
TGTGCCACCAGTGATCTTAGCGGGGGAGCTTTCTTT
>TRBV9|-|-|TRBJ2-2
CASSVASGSNTGELFF
TGTGCCAGCAGCGTAGCGAGCGGGTCGAACACCGGGGAGCTGTTTTTT
>TRBV5-4|TRBD1|-|TRBJ1-2
CASSLGTRDRVGYGYTF
TGTGCCAGCAGCTTGGGAACCCGGGACAGGGTAGGCTATGGCTACACCTTC
>TRBV4-1|TRBD1|-|TRBJ2-4
CASSQEGDRGSIQYF
TGCGCCAGCAGCCAAGAAGGAGACAGGGGGAGCATTCAGTACTTC
>TRBV6-1|-|-|TRBJ2-3
CASSDLPSRLPDTQYF
TGTGCCAGCAGTGATCTTCCTAGCCGGCTTCCAGATACGCAGTATTTT
>TRBV7-2|TRBD2|once|TRBJ2-1
CASSLFAERGSYRNEQFF
TGTGCCAGCAGCTTATTCGCCGAGCGGGGATCCTACAGAAATGAGCAGTTCTTC
>TRBV4-2|-|-|TRBJ2-6
CASSQEPSSGANVLTF
TGTGCCAGCAGCCAAGAACCGAGCTCTGGGGCCAACGTCCTGACTTTC
>TRBV7-8|-|once|TRBJ2-7
CASSLWAGDYEQYF
TGTGCCAGCAGCTTATGGGCCGGGGACTACGAGCAGTACTTC
>TRBV5-6|TRBD2|-|TRBJ2-7
CASSSLASGRALNYQYF
TGTGCCAGCAGCTCCTTGGCTAGCGGGAGGGCCCTAAATTACCAGTACTTC
>TRBV12-3/TRBV12-4|-|-|TRBJ1-1
CASRLTTNTEAFF
TGTGCCAGCAGACTCACCACGAACACTGAAGCTTTCTTT
>TRBV29-1|-|-|TRBJ1-2
CGGGHNYGYTF
TGCGGGGGGGGTCATAACTATGGCTACACCTTC
>TRBV5-6|TRBD1|-|TRBJ1-1
CASSWGTGVSEAFF
TGTGCCAGCAGCTGGGGGACAGGGGTTTCTGAAGCTTTCTTT
>TRBV5-1|-|-|TRBJ2-1
CASSFGLTYNGEQFF
TGCGCCAGCAGCTTCGGTCTAACCTACAATGGTGAGCAGTTCTTC
>TRBV18|-|-|TRBJ1-3
CASSPKGTHGNTIYF
TGTGCCAGCTCACCGAAGGGGACCCATGGAAACACCATATATTTT
>TRBV18|-|once|TRBJ1-2
CASSGQIGGYTF
TGTGCCAGCTCCGGACAAATAGGCGGCTACACCTTC
>TRBV30|-|once|TRBJ2-3
CAWSARGTHTQYF
TGTGCCTGGAGTGCCCGAGGGACTCATACGCAGTATTTT
>TRBV7-2|-|-|TRBJ1-2
CASSIGQSFYGYTF
TGTGCCAGCAGCATTGGACAGAGCTTCTATGGCTACACCTTC
>TRBV4-1|-|-|TRBJ2-7
CASSQELALLYEQYF
TGCGCCAGCAGCCAAGAACTAGCACTCCTATACGAGCAGTACTTC
>TRBV2|TRBD2|-|TRBJ2-3
CASRDTSGGQITDTQYF
TGTGCCAGCAGAGACACTAGCGGGGGACAGATCACAGATACGCAGTATTTT
>TRBV7-7|-|-|TRBJ2-1
CASSLSQGSYNEQFF
TGTGCCAGCAGCCTATCCCAGGGCTCCTACAATGAGCAGTTCTTC
>TRBV12-3/TRBV12-4|-|-|TRBJ1-2
CASSRGWLSYTF
TGTGCCAGCAGCAGGGGCTGGTTGAGCTACACCTTC
>TRBV10-3|-|-|TRBJ1-4
CAISAAGPSTNEKLFF
TGTGCCATCAGTGCGGCAGGCCCTTCAACTAATGAAAAACTGTTTTTT
>TRBV6-5|-|-|TRBJ1-6
CASSYRADSYNSPLHF
TGTGCCAGCAGTTACAGGGCCGACTCCTATAATTCACCCCTCCACTTT
>TRBV2|TRBD1|-|TRBJ2-7
CASRRQGSYEQYF
TGTGCCAGCAGGAGACAGGGGTCCTACGAGCAGTACTTC
>TRBV2|-|-|TRBJ2-7
CASSELATYEQYF
TGTGCCAGCAGTGAACTAGCAACCTACGAGCAGTACTTC
>TRBV5-8|-|-|TRBJ2-5
CASRFSETQYF
TGTGCCAGCCGTTTCTCGGAGACCCAGTACTTC
>TRBV5-1|-|-|TRBJ2-3
CASSLGQVDTQYF
TGCGCCAGCAGCTTGGGACAGGTGGATACGCAGTATTTT
>TRBV7-2|-|-|TRBJ2-1
CASSFDRSYNEQFF
TGTGCCAGCAGCTTCGACAGATCCTACAATGAGCAGTTCTTC
>TRBV10-1|-|few|TRBJ2-1
CASSESTRGDNEQFF
TGCGCCAGCAGTGAGTCGACTCGTGGAGACAATGAGCAGTTCTTC
>TRBV3-1/TRBV3-2|TRBD2|-|TRBJ2-7
CASRPGLAHYEQYF
TGTGCCAGCAGGCCGGGACTAGCGCACTACGAGCAGTACTTC
>TRBV3-1/TRBV3-2|-|-|TRBJ2-1
CASSRNDEQFF
TGTGCCAGCAGCCGCAACGATGAGCAGTTCTTC
>TRBV4-3|-|-|TRBJ1-1
CASSQVGRGTEAFF
TGCGCCAGCAGCCAAGTGGGGAGGGGCACTGAAGCTTTCTTT
>TRBV6-1|-|once|TRBJ2-1
CASGRGATHNEQFF
TGTGCCAGCGGACGGGGGGCCACCCACAATGAGCAGTTCTTC
>TRBV7-9|-|-|TRBJ2-1
CASSSLDYNEQFF
TGTGCCAGCAGCTCCCTCGATTACAATGAGCAGTTCTTC
>TRBV28|-|few|TRBJ1-1
CASSVNTEAFF
TGTGCCAGCAGTGTAAACACTGAAGCTTTCTTT
>TRBV7-2|-|once|TRBJ1-2
CASSPGSGRVNYGYTF
TGTGCCAGCAGCCCAGGGAGTGGCAGAGTGAACTATGGCTACACCTTC
>TRBV5-4|-|-|TRBJ1-1
CASSLEGSLGANTEAFF
TGTGCCAGCAGCTTGGAGGGATCGCTGGGGGCCAACACTGAAGCTTTCTTT
>TRBV10-3|-|-|TRBJ1-2
CAISSPRNANYGYTF
TGTGCCATCAGCTCCCCCCGTAATGCTAACTATGGCTACACCTTC
>TRBV4-3|-|-|TRBJ1-5
CASSQGPNQPQHF
TGCGCCAGCAGCCAAGGTCCCAATCAGCCCCAGCATTTT
>TRBV11-2|-|-|TRBJ1-2
CASSSEAYGYTF
TGTGCCAGCAGCTCGGAGGCGTATGGCTACACCTTC
>TRBV28|TRBD1|-|TRBJ2-7
CASSFLGQGYEQYF
TGTGCCAGCAGTTTCTTAGGACAGGGGTACGAGCAGTACTTC
>TRBV19|TRBD1|once|TRBJ1-5
CASSIERDRANQPQHF
TGTGCCAGTAGTATAGAACGAGACAGGGCGAATCAGCCCCAGCATTTT
>TRBV2|-|-|TRBJ1-5
CASSEWGNQPQHF
TGTGCCAGCAGTGAATGGGGCAATCAGCCCCAGCATTTT
>TRBV7-3|TRBD1|-|TRBJ1-1
CASISGGRANQSLNTEAFF
TGTGCCAGCATTTCAGGGGGCAGGGCAAATCAAAGCCTGAACACTGAAGCTTTCTTT
>TRBV27|TRBD2|-|TRBJ2-3
CATRRGGGAERRTDTQYF
TGTGCCACCAGGCGGGGCGGGGGGGCCGAGAGGCGGACAGATACGCAGTATTTT
>TRBV6-5|-|-|TRBJ1-5
CACSTLISNQPQHF
TGTGCCTGCTCGACCCTAATTAGCAATCAGCCCCAGCATTTT
>TRBV2|TRBD2|-|TRBJ2-2
CASRGLAGTGELFF
TGTGCCAGCAGGGGACTAGCGGGGACCGGGGAGCTGTTTTTT
>TRBV5-4|-|-|TRBJ2-1
CASSLGGRDRGEQFF
TGTGCCAGCAGCTTGGGTGGCAGGGACCGAGGGGAGCAGTTCTTC
>TRBV4-3|-|-|TRBJ2-5
CASSQDARYQETQYF
TGCGCCAGCAGCCAAGATGCCAGGTACCAAGAGACCCAGTACTTC
>TRBV2|-|-|TRBJ2-7
CASSVSGVTPYEQYF
TGTGCCAGCAGTGTTTCAGGGGTAACCCCCTACGAGCAGTACTTC
>TRBV28|TRBD1|once|TRBJ1-1
CASSFTRPAGGTEAFF
TGTGCCAGCAGTTTTACTAGGCCAGCAGGGGGGACTGAAGCTTTCTTT
>TRBV5-5|-|-|TRBJ1-2
CASRYEGYGYTF
TGTGCCAGCAGGTACGAGGGGTATGGCTACACCTTC
>TRBV5-1|-|-|TRBJ1-1
CASSLGNRDHTEAFF
TGCGCCAGCAGCTTGGGAAACAGGGATCACACTGAAGCTTTCTTT
>TRBV12-3/TRBV12-4|-|-|TRBJ2-5
CASSLMWGTQYF
TGTGCCAGCAGCCTAATGTGGGGGACCCAGTACTTC
>TRBV4-2|-|once|TRBJ2-7
CASSLSGATREQYF
TGTGCCAGCAGCCTTAGCGGAGCCACCCGCGAGCAGTACTTC
>TRBV7-9|-|once|TRBJ1-2
CASRPSADEGYTF
TGTGCCAGCAGACCATCGGCCGATGAGGGCTACACCTTC
>TRBV4-2|TRBD2|-|TRBJ2-2
CASSQDGGAGELFF
TGTGCCAGCAGCCAAGATGGGGGGGCCGGGGAGCTGTTTTTT